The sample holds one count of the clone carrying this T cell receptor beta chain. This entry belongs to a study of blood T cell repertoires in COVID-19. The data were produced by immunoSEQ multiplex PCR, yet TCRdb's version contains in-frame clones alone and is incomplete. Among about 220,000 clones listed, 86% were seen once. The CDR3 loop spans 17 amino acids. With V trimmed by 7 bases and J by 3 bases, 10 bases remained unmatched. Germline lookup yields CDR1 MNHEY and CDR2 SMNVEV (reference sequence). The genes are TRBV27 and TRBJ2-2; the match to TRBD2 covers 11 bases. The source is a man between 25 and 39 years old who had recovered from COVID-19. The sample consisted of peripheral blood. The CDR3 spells CASTKTSGDGYTGELFF. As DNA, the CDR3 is TGTGCCAGCACTAAGACTAGCGGGGATGGGTACACCGGGGAGCTGTTTTTT.